One sample yielded the 31 T cell receptor beta chains listed below, sequenced in a study of OX40 agonist ivuxolimab in advanced cancers. The method was immunoSEQ multiplex PCR; TCRdb's version includes in-frame clones alone and lacks a portion of them. Among tens of thousands of clones listed, about 82% were seen once. The source material was CD4+ or CD8+ T cells sorted from blood, sampled in a trial of the OX40 agonist ivuxolimab. The receptors derive from an adult with an advanced solid tumor such as melanoma, head and neck, liver or kidney cancer.

J is TRBJ2-1 and V is TRBV5-3; 8 nucleotides align to TRBD2. TRBV5-3 carries the ORF label, with uncertain function. Trimming removed 1 base from V and 6 bases from J; junction bases left unmatched: 9. The CDR3 spans 16 residues. The CDR3 reads CARSLKGLEWVNEQFF. CDR3 DNA: TGTGCCAGAAGCTTGAAGGGACTAGAATGGGTCAATGAGCAGTTCTTC.

This chain connects TRBV7-9 to TRBJ1-2; D ambiguous. This CDR3 spans 17 amino acids. Trimming pared 3 bases from V and 5 bases from J, leaving 22 bases between. Looked up from germline, CDR1 is SEHNR and CDR2 is FQNEAQ (reference sequence). The DNA of the CDR3 is TGTGCCAGCAGCTTTAACCATGACCCGAGAGTTCAATATGGCTACACCTTC. Amino acids: CASSFNHDPRVQYGYTF.

The table lists this clone with a count of one. Within the sample, other DNA sequences also encode this same CDR3. The V and J genes are TRBV2 and TRBJ2-2; 7 nucleotides match TRBD1. This CDR3 is 14 amino acids long. CDR1 is SNHLY and CDR2 is FYNNEI in the germline V gene. V trimming: 4 bases; J trimming: 4 bases; junction bases outside the gene matches: 3. Written as DNA, the CDR3 is TGTGCCAGCAGTGGACAGGGAAGCACCGGGGAGCTGTTTTTT. Protein: CASSGQGSTGELFF.

The DNA for the CDR3 is TGTGCCAGCAATCCGCCTAGCGGGGGGCCGAATGAGCAGTTCTTC. Residues: CASNPPSGGPNEQFF. J is TRBJ2-1 and V is TRBV28; 11 bases line up with TRBD2. V shed 7 bases and J 7 bases; nucleotides not matched to a gene: 9. CDR1 is MDHEN, CDR2 SYDVKM, per germline. The length of the CDR3 is 15 residues.

This clone was counted a single time. The chain has TRBV6-5 and TRBJ2-5; TRBD1 aligns across 7 bases. This CDR3 is built from 13 residues. CDR1 is MNHEY and CDR2 is SVGAGI in the germline V gene. V was clipped by 5 bases and J by 6 bases; unmatched bases: 6. DNA for the CDR3: TGTGCCAGCAGTACACAGGGGACCAAGACCCAGTACTTC. As protein: CASSTQGTKTQYF.

The chain uses TRBV25-1 and TRBJ2-1; 9 bases fit TRBD2. Germline loops: CDR1 MGHDK, CDR2 SYGVNS. With V trimmed by 7 bases and J by 7 bases, 11 bases remained unmatched. This CDR3 spans 15 amino acids. The CDR3 is CASIPAGTSFNEQFF. The CDR3 DNA follows: TGTGCCAGCATCCCCGCCGGGACTAGCTTTAATGAGCAGTTCTTC.

This clone was found once. The gene calls are TRBV9 and TRBJ2-1, with D maybe TRBD1 (6 bases). The CDR3 runs to 16 residues. The V end lost 4 bases, the J end lost 4 bases, and 18 bases lay between the germline ends. CDR1 is SGDLS and CDR2 is YYNGEE in the germline V gene. The CDR3 DNA reads TGTGCCAGCAGCCCCCGCCGGGACACGCTTTACAATGAGCAGTTCTTC. Residues: CASSPRRDTLYNEQFF.

The chain is built from TRBV10-2 and TRBJ2-3, with 11 bases matching TRBD2. This CDR3 is built from 15 residues. Per the germline V gene, CDR1 is WSHSY and CDR2 is SAAADI. With V trimmed by 6 bases and J by 0 bases, 2 bases remained unmatched. CDR3 sequence (DNA): TGCGCCAGCAGCGCTAGCGGGAGGAGCACAGATACGCAGTATTTT. This translates into CASSASGRSTDTQYF.

This rearrangement joins TRBV7-3 to TRBJ2-1; TRBD1 agrees at 7 bases. CDR3 length: 13 amino acids. V was clipped by 4 bases and J by 8 bases; unmatched bases: 5. Germline CDR1 reads SGHTA; CDR2 reads FQGTGA. Here the CDR3 DNA reads TGTGCCAGCAGCTCGGACAGGTCGTATGAGCAGTTCTTC. This translates into CASSSDRSYEQFF.

The rearrangement joins TRBV11-2 to TRBJ1-3, with no clear D. CDR3 length: 13 amino acids. V lost 1 base and J 3 bases, leaving 4 bases between the germline ends. Germline loops: CDR1 SGHAT, CDR2 FQNNGV. CDR3 residues: CASSLGLGNTIYF. In nucleotides, the CDR3 is TGTGCCAGCAGCTTAGGTCTTGGAAACACCATATATTTT.

V is TRBV30 and J is TRBJ1-5; possibly TRBD1 for D (5 bases). The CDR3 is 13 residues long. V shed 2 bases and J shed 3 bases, with 8 bases lying between them. CDR1 is GTSNPN, CDR2 SVGIG, per germline (reference sequence). The CDR3, as DNA: TGTGCCTGGAGTAGAGGGGACAATCAGCCCCAGCATTTT. It specifies CAWSRGDNQPQHF.

The rearrangement uses TRBV11-2 and TRBJ1-5; D remains ambiguous. This CDR3 has 17 residues. CDR1 and CDR2 from the germline V gene are SGHAT and FQNNGV. V lost 5 bases, J lost 1 base, and 18 bases lay in between. The CDR3 protein is CASSARRRTSSNQPQHF. CDR3 coding DNA: TGTGCCAGCAGCGCGAGACGCCGAACATCGAGCAATCAGCCCCAGCATTTT.

DNA for the CDR3: TGTGCCAGCAGCTCCTCACTACCGGGACAGGGTAACAATGAGCAGTTCTTC. This gives the protein CASSSSLPGQGNNEQFF. The chain combines TRBV7-2 with TRBJ2-1; TRBD1 matches 9 bases. J was trimmed by 5 bases and V by 4 bases; bases with no gene match: 12. The CDR3 length is 17 residues. CDR1 SGHTA and CDR2 FQGNSA come from the germline V gene. Full variable domain (rest looked up from reference TRBV7-2 and TRBJ2-1): GAGVSQSPSNKVTEKGKDVELRCDPISGHTALYWYRQSLGQGLEFLIYFQGNSAPDKSGLPSDRFSAERTGGSVSTLTIQRTQQEDSAVYLCASSSSLPGQGNNEQFFGPGTRLTVL.

The chain links TRBV12-1 to TRBJ1-1. TRBV12-1 is a recognized pseudogene. The length of the CDR3 is 19 residues. The CDR3 here is CASSAGHPGGCLMNTEAFF. CDR3 sequence (DNA): TGTGCCAGCAGCGCGGGACACCCGGGAGGGTGCCTCATGAACACTGAAGCTTTCTTT.

The chain is built from TRBV7-9 and TRBJ2-5; D tentatively reads TRBD1 or TRBD2 (6 bases each). V lost 0 bases and J lost 3, with 11 bases in between. Germline V gene data show CDR1 as SEHNR and CDR2 as FQNEAQ (reference sequence). The CDR3 is 15 amino acids. CDR3: CASSLATGGKETQYF. DNA of the CDR3: TGTGCCAGCAGCTTAGCGACAGGAGGGAAAGAGACCCAGTACTTC.

This chain joins TRBV5-4 and TRBJ2-7; 9 positions agree with TRBD2. Germline lookup yields CDR1 SGHNT and CDR2 YYREEE (reference sequence). This CDR3 spans 14 amino acids. Trimming took 3 bases from V and 2 from J; bases not matched to a gene: 3. CDR3 protein: CASSSQRGAYEQYF. CDR3 coding DNA: TGTGCCAGCAGCTCCCAGCGGGGGGCCTACGAGCAGTACTTC.

The V and J genes are TRBV6-4 and TRBJ2-1; 12 positions agree with TRBD2. This CDR3 is 17 amino acids long. Germline V gene lookup returns CDR1 MRHNA and CDR2 SNTAGT. The junction had 6 bases not matched to a gene; V was cut back by 2 bases and J by 4 bases. CDR3 bases: TGTGCCAGCAGTGACGGACGGACTAGCGGGGCTTACAATGAGCAGTTCTTC. This translates into CASSDGRTSGAYNEQFF.

This chain connects TRBV5-1 to TRBJ2-3; weak D call: TRBD2 (5 bases). V lost 6 bases, J lost 6 bases, and 14 bases lay in between. CDR3 length: 13 amino acids. The germline gives CDR1 SGHRS, CDR2 YFSETQ. The CDR3 nucleotides read TGCGCCAGCAAGGTCCCTGGGGAGGATACGCAGTATTTT. Its protein is CASKVPGEDTQYF.

The chain couples TRBV7-2 to TRBJ1-1; no clear D. Germline V gives CDR1 SGHTA, CDR2 FQGNSA. The ends were cut back, 1 base at V and 5 bases at J, with 14 bases in the middle. CDR3 length: 15 residues. The CDR3 loop reads CASSLDRTPLTEAFF. The CDR3 nucleotides read TGTGCCAGCAGCTTAGACCGGACCCCTCTGACTGAAGCTTTCTTT.

The rearrangement uses TRBV14 and TRBJ1-1; 9 bases map to TRBD1. The V segment lost 4 bases and the J segment 1 base; nucleotides outside the gene matches: 4. The CDR3 totals 15 residues. Per germline, CDR1 SGHDN and CDR2 FVKESK. The CDR3 loop is CASSRRTGANTEAFF. For the CDR3, the DNA is TGTGCCAGCAGCCGACGGACAGGGGCGAACACTGAAGCTTTCTTT.

V and J are TRBV5-6 and TRBJ1-1; D is unresolved. The ends were cut back, 4 bases at V and 1 base at J, with 11 bases in the middle. Per the germline V gene, CDR1 is SGHDT and CDR2 is YYEEEE. This CDR3 region has 14 residues. The DNA for the CDR3 is TGTGCCAGCAGCGCGAGGATTACGAACACTGAAGCTTTCTTT. This translates into CASSARITNTEAFF.

The gene calls are TRBV19 and TRBJ1-1; D ambiguous. This CDR3 has 11 amino acids. Trimming cost V 7 bases and J 6 bases, with 9 bases left between them. Germline CDR1 is LNHDA and CDR2 is SQIVND (reference sequence). As DNA, the CDR3 is TGTGCCAGTACTGCTGCCGCTGAAGCTTTCTTT. It is translated as CASTAAAEAFF.

This chain links TRBV19 with TRBJ1-1; D is unresolved. The CDR3 is made up of 15 amino acids. V lost 3 bases to trimming and J lost 1 base, with 12 bases between them. CDR1 is LNHDA, CDR2 SQIVND, per germline (reference sequence). In DNA, the CDR3 is TGTGCCAGTAGTATGCCCCGTGAGTGGAACACTGAAGCTTTCTTT. Translation gives CASSMPREWNTEAFF. Supplemented by reference TRBV19 and TRBJ1-1, the full variable domain reads DGGITQSPKYLFRKEGQNVTLSCEQNLNHDAMYWYRQDPGQGLRLIYYSQIVNDFQKGDIAEGYSVSREKKESFPLTVTSAQKNPTAFYLCASSMPREWNTEAFFGQGTRLTVV.

This clone was detected only a few times. This chain connects TRBV28 to TRBJ1-5; D ambiguous. Per the germline V gene, CDR1 is MDHEN and CDR2 is SYDVKM. Trimming shortened V by 7 bases and J by 0 bases, and 1 base separated the two germline ends. CDR3 size: 11 residues. The CDR3 sequence is CASNSNQPQHF. The CDR3 nucleotides read TGTGCCAGCAATAGCAATCAGCCCCAGCATTTT. The whole variable domain, remainder taken from reference TRBV28 and TRBJ1-5, is DVKVTQSSRYLVKRTGEKVFLECVQDMDHENMFWYRQDPGLGLRLIYFSYDVKMKEKGDIPEGYSVSREKKERFSLILESASTNQTSMYLCASNSNQPQHFGDGTRLSIL.

J is TRBJ2-5 and V is TRBV6-5, with D uncertain. The germline CDR1 and CDR2 sequences are MNHEY and SVGAGI. The V gene lost 2 bases and the J gene lost 2 bases, with 6 bases spanning the gap. The CDR3 loop spans 13 amino acids. The CDR3 loop reads CASSYSEQETQYF. CDR3 nucleotides: TGTGCCAGCAGTTACAGCGAACAAGAGACCCAGTACTTC.

The gene calls are TRBV7-9 and TRBJ1-5; 8 positions match TRBD1. This CDR3 comprises 16 residues. V gave up 7 bases and J gave up 9 bases; unmatched junction bases: 17. Germline V gene data show CDR1 as SEHNR and CDR2 as FQNEAQ (reference sequence). The CDR3 loop reads CASTSTGAALERPQHF. As DNA, the CDR3 is TGTGCCAGCACCTCGACAGGGGCCGCACTCGAAAGGCCCCAGCATTTT.

The chain combines TRBV2 with TRBJ2-5, with TRBD2 matching over 11 bases. The junction had 2 bases not matched to a gene; V was cut back by 5 bases and J by 3 bases. Germline loops: CDR1 SNHLY, CDR2 FYNNEI. The CDR3 has 14 residues. DNA for the CDR3: TGTGCCAGCAGTATGACTAGCGGGGAAGAGACCCAGTACTTC. The encoded protein is CASSMTSGEETQYF.

This clone showed up just once. CDR3 nucleotides: TGTGCCAGCAGCGTAGCTCAGAGGAACACTGAAGCTTTCTTT. Protein sequence: CASSVAQRNTEAFF. This chain joins TRBV9 and TRBJ1-1; D remains ambiguous. Germline V gives CDR1 SGDLS, CDR2 YYNGEE. This CDR3 region has 14 residues. The V gene lost 0 bases and the J gene lost 1 base, with 7 bases spanning the gap.

This clone was counted between two and nine times. This rearrangement joins TRBV2 to TRBJ2-7; 9 bases are shared with TRBD1. This CDR3 comprises 14 residues. The junction had 7 bases not matched to a gene; V was cut back by 6 bases and J by 4 bases. CDR1 and CDR2 from the germline V gene are SNHLY and FYNNEI. The CDR3 loop is CASRNTGGAYEQYF. CDR3 DNA sequence: TGTGCCAGCAGGAATACAGGGGGCGCGTACGAGCAGTACTTC.

The chain carries TRBV18 and TRBJ1-1; D is unresolved. Trimming cost V 4 bases and J 1 base, with 10 bases left between them. The germline V gene encodes CDR1 KGHSH and CDR2 LQKENI. CDR3 size: 14 residues. The CDR3 nucleotides read TGTGCCAGCTCACTACGGACGGAGAACACTGAAGCTTTCTTT. It is translated as CASSLRTENTEAFF.

Only one count was recorded for this clone. The rearrangement uses TRBV9 and TRBJ2-5; D remains ambiguous. The V and J ends lost 0 bases and 1 base respectively, with 7 bases between them. Germline V gene sequence: CDR1 SGDLS, CDR2 YYNGEE. The length of the CDR3 is 14 residues. The CDR3 bases are TGTGCCAGCAGCGTAGGGGTCCGCCAAGAGACCCAGTACTTC. Amino acids: CASSVGVRQETQYF.